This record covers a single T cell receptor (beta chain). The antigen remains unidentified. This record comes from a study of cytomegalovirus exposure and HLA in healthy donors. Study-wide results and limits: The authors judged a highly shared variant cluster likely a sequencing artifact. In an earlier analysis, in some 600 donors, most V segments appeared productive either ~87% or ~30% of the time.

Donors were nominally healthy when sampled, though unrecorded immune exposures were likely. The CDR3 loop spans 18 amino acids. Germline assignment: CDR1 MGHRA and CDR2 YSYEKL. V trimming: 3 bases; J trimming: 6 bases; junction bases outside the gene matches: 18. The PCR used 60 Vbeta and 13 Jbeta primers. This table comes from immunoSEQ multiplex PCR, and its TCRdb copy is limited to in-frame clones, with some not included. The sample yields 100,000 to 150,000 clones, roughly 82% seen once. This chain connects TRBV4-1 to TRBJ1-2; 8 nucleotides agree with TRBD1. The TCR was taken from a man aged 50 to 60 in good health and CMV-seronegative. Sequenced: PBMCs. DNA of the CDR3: TGCGCCAGCAGCCAGGCCTTATCCCGGACAGGGAGAGCGGATGGCTACACCTTC. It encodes CASSQALSRTGRADGYTF.